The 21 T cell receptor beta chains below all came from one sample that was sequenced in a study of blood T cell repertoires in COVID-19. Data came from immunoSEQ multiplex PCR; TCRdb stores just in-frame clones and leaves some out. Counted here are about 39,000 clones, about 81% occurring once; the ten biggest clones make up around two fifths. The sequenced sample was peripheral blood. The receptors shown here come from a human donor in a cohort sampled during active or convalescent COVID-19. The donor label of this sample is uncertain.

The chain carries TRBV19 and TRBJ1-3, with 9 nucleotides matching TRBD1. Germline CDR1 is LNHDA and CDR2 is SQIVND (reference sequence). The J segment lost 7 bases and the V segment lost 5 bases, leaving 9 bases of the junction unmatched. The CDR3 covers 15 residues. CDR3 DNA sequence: TGTGCCAGTAGTCCCTCACAGGGGGCGATTAACACCATATATTTT. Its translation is CASSPSQGAINTIYF. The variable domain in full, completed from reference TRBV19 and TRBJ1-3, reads DGGITQSPKYLFRKEGQNVTLSCEQNLNHDAMYWYRQDPGQGLRLIYYSQIVNDFQKGDIAEGYSVSREKKESFPLTVTSAQKNPTAFYLCASSPSQGAINTIYFGEGSWLTVV.

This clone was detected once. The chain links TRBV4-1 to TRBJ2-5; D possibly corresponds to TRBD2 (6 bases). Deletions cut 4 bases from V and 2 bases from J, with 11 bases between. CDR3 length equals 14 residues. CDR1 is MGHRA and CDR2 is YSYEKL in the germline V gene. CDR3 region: CASSPKRGQETQYF. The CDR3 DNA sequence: TGCGCCAGCAGCCCAAAACGGGGGCAAGAGACCCAGTACTTC.

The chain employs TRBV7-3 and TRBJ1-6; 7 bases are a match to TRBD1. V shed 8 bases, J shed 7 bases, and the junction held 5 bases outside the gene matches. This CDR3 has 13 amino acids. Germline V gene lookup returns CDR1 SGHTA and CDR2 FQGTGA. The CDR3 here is CASSGTVNSPLHF. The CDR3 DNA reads TGTGCCAGCTCCGGGACAGTGAATTCACCCCTCCACTTT.

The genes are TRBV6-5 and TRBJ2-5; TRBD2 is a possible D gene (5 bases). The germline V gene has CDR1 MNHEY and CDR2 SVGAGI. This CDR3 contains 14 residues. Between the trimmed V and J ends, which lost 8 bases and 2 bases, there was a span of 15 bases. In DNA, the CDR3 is TGTGCCAGCGGGTGGAGTCCGGGGCAAGAGACCCAGTACTTC. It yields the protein CASGWSPGQETQYF.

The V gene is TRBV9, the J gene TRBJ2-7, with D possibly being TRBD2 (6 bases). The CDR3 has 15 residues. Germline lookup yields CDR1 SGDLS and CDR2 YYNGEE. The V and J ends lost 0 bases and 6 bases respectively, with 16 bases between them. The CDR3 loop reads CASSVGGAAEGEQYF. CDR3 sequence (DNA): TGTGCCAGCAGCGTAGGTGGCGCGGCGGAGGGCGAGCAGTACTTC.

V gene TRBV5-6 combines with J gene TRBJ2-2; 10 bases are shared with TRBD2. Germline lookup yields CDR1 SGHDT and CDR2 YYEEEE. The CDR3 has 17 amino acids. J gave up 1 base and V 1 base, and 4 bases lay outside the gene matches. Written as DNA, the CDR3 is TGTGCCAGCAGCTTGAGAGCGGGAGGGCTGAACACCGGGGAGCTGTTTTTT. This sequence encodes CASSLRAGGLNTGELFF.

CDR3 protein: CASSPIGDRAYNEQFF. The CDR3 bases are TGTGCCAGTAGCCCCATCGGGGACAGGGCTTACAATGAGCAGTTCTTC. The rearrangement uses TRBV19 and TRBJ2-1; 9 bases agree with TRBD1. CDR3 length equals 16 residues. V trimming: 6 bases; J trimming: 4 bases; junction bases outside the gene matches: 10. Germline V gene lookup returns CDR1 LNHDA and CDR2 SQIVND (reference sequence). The variable domain in full, completed from reference TRBV19 and TRBJ2-1, reads DGGITQSPKYLFRKEGQNVTLSCEQNLNHDAMYWYRQDPGQGLRLIYYSQIVNDFQKGDIAEGYSVSREKKESFPLTVTSAQKNPTAFYLCASSPIGDRAYNEQFFGPGTRLTVL.

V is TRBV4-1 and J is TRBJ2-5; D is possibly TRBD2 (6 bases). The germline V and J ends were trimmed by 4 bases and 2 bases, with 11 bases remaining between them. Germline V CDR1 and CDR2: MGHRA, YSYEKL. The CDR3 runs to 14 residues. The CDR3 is CASSPPGTQETQYF. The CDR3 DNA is TGCGCCAGCAGCCCGCCAGGGACTCAAGAGACCCAGTACTTC.

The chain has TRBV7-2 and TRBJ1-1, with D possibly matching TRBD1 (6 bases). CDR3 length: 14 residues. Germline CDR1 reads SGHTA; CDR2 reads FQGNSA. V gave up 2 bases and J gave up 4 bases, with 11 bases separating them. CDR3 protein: CASSLSGVATEAFF. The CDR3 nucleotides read TGTGCCAGCAGCTTATCAGGGGTGGCCACTGAAGCTTTCTTT.

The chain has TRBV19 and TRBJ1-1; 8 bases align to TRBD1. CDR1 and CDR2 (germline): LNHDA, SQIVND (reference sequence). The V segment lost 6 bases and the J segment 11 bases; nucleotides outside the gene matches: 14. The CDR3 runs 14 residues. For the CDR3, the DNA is TGTGCCAGTAGGCCAGGGGGCGCCGCGGGGGTGGCTTTCTTT. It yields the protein CASRPGGAAGVAFF. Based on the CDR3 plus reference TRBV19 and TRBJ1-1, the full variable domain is DGGITQSPKYLFRKEGQNVTLSCEQNLNHDAMYWYRQDPGQGLRLIYYSQIVNDFQKGDIAEGYSVSREKKESFPLTVTSAQKNPTAFYLCASRPGGAAGVAFFGQGTRLTVV.

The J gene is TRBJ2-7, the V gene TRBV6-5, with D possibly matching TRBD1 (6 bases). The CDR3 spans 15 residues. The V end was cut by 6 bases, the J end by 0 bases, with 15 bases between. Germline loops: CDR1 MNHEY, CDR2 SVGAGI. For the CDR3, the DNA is TGTGCCAGCAGACCTACTAGGGGGAGCTCCTACGAGCAGTACTTC. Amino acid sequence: CASRPTRGSSYEQYF.

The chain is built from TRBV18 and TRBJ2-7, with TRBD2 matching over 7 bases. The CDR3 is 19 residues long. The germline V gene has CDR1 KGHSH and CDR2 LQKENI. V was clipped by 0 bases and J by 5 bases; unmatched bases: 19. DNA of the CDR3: TGTGCCAGCTCACCACCGCTGGGGAGAACACGGGAGGCCGTGAACGAGCAGTACTTC. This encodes CASSPPLGRTREAVNEQYF.

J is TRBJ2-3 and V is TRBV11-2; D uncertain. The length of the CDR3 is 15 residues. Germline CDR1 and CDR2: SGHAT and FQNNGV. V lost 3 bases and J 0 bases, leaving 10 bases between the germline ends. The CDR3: CASSLGSSSTDTQYF. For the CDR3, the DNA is TGTGCCAGCAGCTTGGGCAGTTCTAGCACAGATACGCAGTATTTT.

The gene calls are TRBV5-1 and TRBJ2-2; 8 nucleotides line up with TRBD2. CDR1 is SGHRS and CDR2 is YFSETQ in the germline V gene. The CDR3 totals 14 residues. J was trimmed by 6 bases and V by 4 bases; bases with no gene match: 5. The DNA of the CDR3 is TGCGCCAGCAGCGCGTGGCGGGGGGCCGGGGAGCTGTTTTTT. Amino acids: CASSAWRGAGELFF. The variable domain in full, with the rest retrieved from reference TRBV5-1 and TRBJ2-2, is KAGVTQTPRYLIKTRGQQVTLSCSPISGHRSVSWYQQTPGQGLQFLFEYFSETQRNKGNFPGRFSGRQFSNSRSEMNVSTLELGDSALYLCASSAWRGAGELFFGEGSRLTVL.

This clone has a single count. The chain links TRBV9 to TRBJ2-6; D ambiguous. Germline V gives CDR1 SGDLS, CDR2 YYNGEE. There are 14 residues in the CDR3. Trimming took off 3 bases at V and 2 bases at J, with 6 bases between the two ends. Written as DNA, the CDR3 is TGTGCCAGCAGCGCTTCTCCTGGGGCCAACGTCCTGACTTTC. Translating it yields CASSASPGANVLTF.

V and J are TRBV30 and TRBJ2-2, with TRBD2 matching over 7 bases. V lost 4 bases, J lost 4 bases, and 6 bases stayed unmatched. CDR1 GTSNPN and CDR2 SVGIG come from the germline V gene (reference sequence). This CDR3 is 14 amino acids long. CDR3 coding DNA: TGTGCCTGGAAGGAGCTAGCGGTCACCGGGGAGCTGTTTTTT. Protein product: CAWKELAVTGELFF.

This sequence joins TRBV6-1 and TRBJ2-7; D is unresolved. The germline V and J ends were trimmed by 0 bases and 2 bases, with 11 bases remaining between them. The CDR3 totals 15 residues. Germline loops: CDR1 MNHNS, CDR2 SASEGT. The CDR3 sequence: CASSEAGHPPYEQYF. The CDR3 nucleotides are TGTGCCAGCAGTGAAGCGGGCCACCCACCCTACGAGCAGTACTTC.

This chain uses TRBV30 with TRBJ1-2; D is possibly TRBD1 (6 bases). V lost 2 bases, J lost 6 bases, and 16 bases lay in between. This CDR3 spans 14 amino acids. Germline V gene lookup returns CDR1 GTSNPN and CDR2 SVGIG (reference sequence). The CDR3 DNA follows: TGTGCCTGGAGTTCGGCCAGGGGAATGGATGGCTACACCTTC. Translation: CAWSSARGMDGYTF.

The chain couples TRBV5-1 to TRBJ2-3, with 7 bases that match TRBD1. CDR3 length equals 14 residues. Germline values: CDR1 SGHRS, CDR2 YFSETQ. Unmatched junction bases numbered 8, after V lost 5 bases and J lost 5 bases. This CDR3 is CASRTGPPGDTQYF. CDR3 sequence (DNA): TGCGCCAGCAGGACAGGGCCCCCCGGAGATACGCAGTATTTT. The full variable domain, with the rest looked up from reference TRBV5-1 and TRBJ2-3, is KAGVTQTPRYLIKTRGQQVTLSCSPISGHRSVSWYQQTPGQGLQFLFEYFSETQRNKGNFPGRFSGRQFSNSRSEMNVSTLELGDSALYLCASRTGPPGDTQYFGPGTRLTVL.

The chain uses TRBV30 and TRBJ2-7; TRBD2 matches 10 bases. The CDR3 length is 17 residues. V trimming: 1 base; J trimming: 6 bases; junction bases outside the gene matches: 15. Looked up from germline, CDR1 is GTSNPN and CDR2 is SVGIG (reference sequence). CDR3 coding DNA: TGTGCCTGGAGTGCAACCTTTACTAGCGGGATGATGGGCGAGCAGTACTTC. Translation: CAWSATFTSGMMGEQYF.

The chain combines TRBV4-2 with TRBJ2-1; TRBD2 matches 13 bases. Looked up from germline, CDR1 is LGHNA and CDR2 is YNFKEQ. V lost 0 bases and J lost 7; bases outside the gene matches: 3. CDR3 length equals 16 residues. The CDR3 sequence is CASSQEGTSGTNEQFF. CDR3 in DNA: TGTGCCAGCAGCCAAGAAGGGACTAGCGGGACAAATGAGCAGTTCTTC.